These 26 T cell receptor beta chains came from one sample sequenced in a study of T cells in Graves' hyperthyroidism and ophthalmopathy. The TCR beta CDR3 regions underwent amplification using RNA transcripts as the source. A first-round RT-PCR of the TCR CDR3 used the HTBI primer set. MiXCR, applied by TCRdb to the multiplex PCR reads, yields one record per CDR3 protein. The sample contains fewer than 350,000 distinct CDR3 sequences, 21% of which appear only once. Sequencing was performed on blood. The receptors originated from a woman in her forties or fifties with Graves' hyperthyroidism.

This clonotype was seen ten or more times. The V and J genes are TRBV5-1 and TRBJ1-5; D is undetermined. CDR3 length: 14 residues. V was clipped by 1 base and J by 5 bases, with 10 bases between them. Germline-derived CDR1 and CDR2 are SGHRS and YFSETQ. The CDR3 loop reads CASSLSDTDQPQHF. In nucleotides, the CDR3 is TGCGCCAGCAGCTTGTCTGACACTGATCAGCCCCAGCATTTT.

The chain has TRBV12-3 or TRBV12-4 and TRBJ2-5; 7 bases are a match to TRBD1. The CDR3 extends over 14 amino acids. The junction had 9 bases not matched to a gene; V was cut back by 6 bases and J by 5 bases. The CDR3 DNA is TGTGCCAGCAGCTCGGGACAGAACGGGGAGACCCAGTACTTC. Residues: CASSSGQNGETQYF.

The rearrangement uses TRBV7-9 and TRBJ1-5; 9 bases are shared with TRBD1. In germline, CDR1 is SEHNR, CDR2 FQNEAQ (reference sequence). This CDR3 spans 14 amino acids. V trimming: 5 bases; J trimming: 8 bases; junction bases outside the gene matches: 7. CDR3 nucleotide sequence: TGTGCCAGCAGCCCCGGACAGGGGTCGGAGCCCCAGCATTTT. Its translation is CASSPGQGSEPQHF.

The genes are TRBV6-1 and TRBJ1-4; TRBD1 matches at 7 bases. Unmatched junction bases numbered 9, after V lost 6 bases and J lost 8 bases. The CDR3 is 14 amino acids. Germline V gene data show CDR1 as MNHNS and CDR2 as SASEGT. Written as DNA, the CDR3 is TGTGCCAGCAGCTTGGACAGGTTTAAAGAAAAACTGTTTTTT. Its translation is CASSLDRFKEKLFF.

In the case of this clonotype: A much larger clone differs from this one at a single base, so this may be a read error. The gene calls are TRBV20-1 and TRBJ1-2; tentatively, D is TRBD1 (6 bases). CDR1 and CDR2 (germline): DFQATT, SNEGSKA (reference sequence). This CDR3 contains 14 residues. The CDR3 region has the DNA TGCAGTGCCAGGAGACAGGACAACAACTGTGGCTACACCTTC. Translation gives CSARRQDNNCGYTF.

This clonotype was found once. One end of the junction varies from germline; a read error may be responsible. This chain uses TRBV15 with TRBJ2-2; weak D call: TRBD2 (6 bases). Germline CDR1 reads LNHNV; CDR2 reads YYDKDF (reference sequence). The CDR3 is 15 residues long. This CDR3 is CATSRDRLYTGGLFF. DNA for the CDR3: TGTGCCACCAGCAGAGACAGATTATACACCGGGGGGCTGTTTTTT.

The V gene is TRBV9, the J gene TRBJ2-1; 8 nucleotides match TRBD2. Germline lookup yields CDR1 SGDLS and CDR2 YYNGEE. The CDR3 has 16 residues. The V gene end was trimmed by 0 bases and the J gene end by 7 bases; junction bases not matched to a gene: 9. The CDR3 DNA sequence: TGTGCCAGCAGCGTAGCTCTAGCGGGTCCGGAAAATGAGCAGTTCTTC. Translation gives CASSVALAGPENEQFF.

This clonotype occurred many times. The V call is TRBV11-2, the J call TRBJ2-1, with D possibly being TRBD1 or TRBD2 (5 bases each). V lost 0 bases to trimming and J lost 0 bases, with 12 bases between them. Per the germline V gene, CDR1 is SGHAT and CDR2 is FQNNGV. CDR3 length equals 17 residues. Written as DNA, the CDR3 is TGTGCCAGCAGCTTAGATAGTGCAGGGAGCTCCTACAATGAGCAGTTCTTC. It is translated as CASSLDSAGSSYNEQFF.

The chain recombines TRBV29-1 with TRBJ2-3; a weak D match, TRBD2 (6 bases). Germline CDR1 reads SQVTM; CDR2 reads ANQGSEA. The CDR3 totals 12 residues. Trimming took off 2 bases at V and 4 bases at J, with 7 bases between the two ends. The CDR3 region is CSVESGADTQYF. The CDR3, as DNA: TGCAGCGTTGAATCGGGGGCAGATACGCAGTATTTT.

CDR3 region: CASAGLVDYGYTF. The DNA for the CDR3 is TGTGCCAGTGCTGGTTTAGTTGACTATGGCTACACCTTC. The chain recombines TRBV19 with TRBJ1-2; D gene unclear. Per the germline V gene, CDR1 is LNHDA and CDR2 is SQIVND (reference sequence). Trimming removed 8 bases from V and 3 bases from J, with 13 bases in between. The length of the CDR3 is 13 residues.

This clonotype occurred many times. The chain links TRBV5-1 to TRBJ2-1; possible D gene TRBD1, 5 bases. The V end lost 4 bases, the J end lost 7 bases, and 18 bases lay between the germline ends. Germline values: CDR1 SGHRS, CDR2 YFSETQ. The CDR3 is 15 amino acids. CDR3 coding DNA: TGCGCCAGCAGCATACAGGTTCTTTCGCCAAATGAGCAGTTCTTC. It specifies CASSIQVLSPNEQFF. The full variable domain, its missing parts supplied by reference TRBV5-1 and TRBJ2-1, is KAGVTQTPRYLIKTRGQQVTLSCSPISGHRSVSWYQQTPGQGLQFLFEYFSETQRNKGNFPGRFSGRQFSNSRSEMNVSTLELGDSALYLCASSIQVLSPNEQFFGPGTRLTVL.

This clonotype was seen many times. The chain is built from TRBV2 and TRBJ2-5, with 15 bases lining up with TRBD2. The CDR3 spans 16 residues. V was clipped by 3 bases and J by 7 bases; unmatched bases: 6. Per the germline V gene, CDR1 is SNHLY and CDR2 is FYNNEI. CDR3 nucleotide sequence: TGTGCCAGCAGTGATGGACTAGCGGGGGGGCAGGGGACCCAGTACTTC. Translation: CASSDGLAGGQGTQYF.

This clonotype came up many times. The CDR3 region has the DNA TGCAGTGCTAGAGGGGGTTTCGGCACAGATACGCAGTATTTT. Protein product: CSARGGFGTDTQYF. This chain links TRBV20-1 with TRBJ2-3; D is unresolved. Germline CDR1 reads DFQATT; CDR2 reads SNEGSKA (reference sequence). The CDR3 runs to 14 residues. The V and J ends lost 1 base and 1 base respectively, with 9 bases between them.

This clonotype came up a few times. The chain links TRBV5-1 to TRBJ2-7; 14 bases are a match to TRBD2. The CDR3 totals 16 residues. Trimming at V came to 4 bases and at J to 4 bases, leaving 7 bases not matched to a gene. Per the germline V gene, CDR1 is SGHRS and CDR2 is YFSETQ. The DNA for the CDR3 is TGCGCCAGCAGCACGGGACTAGCGGGGGTCGATTACGAGCAGTACTTC. This translates into CASSTGLAGVDYEQYF. The full variable domain, in which reference TRBV5-1 and TRBJ2-7 provide the parts outside the CDR3, is KAGVTQTPRYLIKTRGQQVTLSCSPISGHRSVSWYQQTPGQGLQFLFEYFSETQRNKGNFPGRFSGRQFSNSRSEMNVSTLELGDSALYLCASSTGLAGVDYEQYFGPGTRLTVT.

Comments on this clonotype: This may be a read error: a much more frequent sequence differs by one nucleotide. The rearrangement links TRBV27 to TRBJ1-1; D is unresolved. The ends were cut back, 7 bases at V and 1 base at J, with 16 bases in the middle. Per germline, CDR1 MNHEY and CDR2 SMNVEV (reference sequence). The CDR3 has 15 amino acids. Here the CDR3 reads CASNPYGRQNTEAFF. CDR3 in DNA: TGTGCCAGCAATCCTTACGGCAGGCAGAACACTGAAGCTTTCTTT.

This clonotype was recorded at least ten times. The chain joins TRBV29-1 to TRBJ2-5; possible D gene TRBD1, 6 bases. V lost 8 bases to trimming and J lost 1 base, with 11 bases between them. CDR3 length: 12 residues. CDR1 and CDR2 (germline): SQVTM, ANQGSEA. The CDR3 loop is CSSRQAQETQYF. In nucleotides, the CDR3 is TGCAGCTCCCGACAGGCCCAAGAGACCCAGTACTTC.

This clonotype was seen at least ten times. The V gene is TRBV7-8, the J gene TRBJ1-1; D might be TRBD1 (5 bases). Per germline, CDR1 SGHVS and CDR2 FQNEAQ. V lost 5 bases, J lost 0 bases, and 19 bases lay in between. This CDR3 has 17 amino acids. The CDR3 loop reads CASSLTPGTPLNTEAFF. DNA of the CDR3: TGTGCCAGCAGCCTTACACCCGGGACGCCTTTGAACACTGAAGCTTTCTTT. Filled out from reference TRBV7-8 and TRBJ1-1, the complete variable domain reads GAGVSQSPRYKVAKRGQDVALRCDPISGHVSLFWYQQALGQGPEFLTYFQNEAQLDKSGLPSDRFFAERPEGSVSTLKIQRTQQEDSAVYLCASSLTPGTPLNTEAFFGQGTRLTVV.

This clonotype was counted at least ten times. The CDR3 loop is CASTWGMNTEAFF. CDR3 in DNA: TGTGCCAGTACCTGGGGGATGAACACTGAAGCTTTCTTT. The chain is built from TRBV3-1 and TRBJ1-1, with D possibly TRBD1 on 5 matching bases. Trimming took off 9 bases at V and 0 bases at J, with 11 bases between the two ends. This CDR3 has 13 amino acids. Germline loops: CDR1 LGHDT, CDR2 YNNKEL (reference sequence). The full variable domain, rest sourced from reference TRBV3-1 and TRBJ1-1, is DTAVSQTPKYLVTQMGNDKSIKCEQNLGHDTMYWYKQDSKKFLKIMFSYNNKELIINETVPNRFSPKSPDKAHLNLHINSLELGDSAVYFCASTWGMNTEAFFGQGTRLTVV.

The table lists this clonotype with many counts. The V and J genes are TRBV11-2 and TRBJ2-7; possible D gene TRBD2, 5 bases. CDR1 is SGHAT and CDR2 is FQNNGV in the germline V gene. Between the trimmed V and J ends, which lost 1 base and 9 bases, there was a span of 13 bases. CDR3 length: 13 amino acids. The CDR3 region is CASSLAFGSGQYF. CDR3 nucleotide sequence: TGTGCCAGCAGCTTAGCCTTTGGCAGCGGGCAGTACTTC.

This clonotype showed up many times. The chain employs TRBV10-1 and TRBJ2-2; 8 bases agree with TRBD1. After removal of 6 bases from V and 6 bases from J, the junction contained 9 bases not matched to a gene. There are 15 residues in the CDR3. In germline, CDR1 is WNHNN, CDR2 SYGVQD (reference sequence). In DNA, the CDR3 is TGCGCCAGCAGAGAAGGGACAGGCCAGGCCGGGGAGCTGTTTTTT. Amino acids: CASREGTGQAGELFF.

In this sample, this clonotype turned up a few times. The chain links TRBV28 to TRBJ2-7, with unresolved D. V was cut by 6 bases and J by 4 bases, with 7 bases left in between. The CDR3 length is 11 residues. The germline CDR1 and CDR2 sequences are MDHEN and SYDVKM. CDR3 coding DNA: TGTGCCAGCAGACAGCGATACGAGCAGTACTTC. The encoded protein is CASRQRYEQYF.

The rearrangement links TRBV12-3 or TRBV12-4 to TRBJ2-7; 11 nucleotides align to TRBD1. V shed 6 bases, J shed 2 bases, and the junction held 12 bases outside the gene matches. CDR3 length: 17 residues. The CDR3 here is CASSPDRGPSVPYEQYF. Here the CDR3 DNA reads TGTGCCAGCAGCCCGGACAGGGGGCCATCCGTACCCTACGAGCAGTACTTC.

This clonotype appeared many times. The chain combines TRBV15 with TRBJ1-1; D possibly corresponds to TRBD1 (6 bases). The germline CDR1 and CDR2 sequences are LNHNV and YYDKDF (reference sequence). Trimming shortened V by 1 base and J by 1 base, and 13 bases separated the two germline ends. The CDR3 extends over 16 amino acids. The chain's CDR3 is CATSRAVGTPNTEAFF. CDR3 DNA: TGTGCCACCAGCAGAGCCGTGGGGACACCGAACACTGAAGCTTTCTTT.

There are many counts of this clonotype. This chain uses TRBV11-2 with TRBJ2-1; D remains unclear. The CDR3 spans 12 residues. V lost 1 base and J lost 8, with 6 bases in between. Per the germline V gene, CDR1 is SGHAT and CDR2 is FQNNGV. In DNA, the CDR3 is TGTGCCAGCAGCTTAGTGGTATATGAGCAGTTCTTC. Translated: CASSLVVYEQFF.

This clonotype appeared many times. The chain couples TRBV6-1 to TRBJ2-7; D remains unclear. V was clipped by 10 bases and J by 5 bases, with 15 bases between them. Looked up from germline, CDR1 is MNHNS and CDR2 is SASEGT. The CDR3 runs 12 residues. CDR3 sequence reads: CATSRAGDEQYF. In DNA, the CDR3 is TGTGCCACCTCCCGGGCAGGAGACGAGCAGTACTTC.

In this sample, this clonotype turned up a few times. One end of the junction varies from germline; a read error may be responsible. The chain uses TRBV29-1 and TRBJ2-3; 9 bases match TRBD2. CDR3 length: 13 residues. Per germline, CDR1 SQVTM and CDR2 ANQGSEA. In DNA, the CDR3 is TGCGGCGTTAGAGCGGGGGGAGATAATACGCAGTATTTT. Amino acids: CGVRAGGDNTQYF.